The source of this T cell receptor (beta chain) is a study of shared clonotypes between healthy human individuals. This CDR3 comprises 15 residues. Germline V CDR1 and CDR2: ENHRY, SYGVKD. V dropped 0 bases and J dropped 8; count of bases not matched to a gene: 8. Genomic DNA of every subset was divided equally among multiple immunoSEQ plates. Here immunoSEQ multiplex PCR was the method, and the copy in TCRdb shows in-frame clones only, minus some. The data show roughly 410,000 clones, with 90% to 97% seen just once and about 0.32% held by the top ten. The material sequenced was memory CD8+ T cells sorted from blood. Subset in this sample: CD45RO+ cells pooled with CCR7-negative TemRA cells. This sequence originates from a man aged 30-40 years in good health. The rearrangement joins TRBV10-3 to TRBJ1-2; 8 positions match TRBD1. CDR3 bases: TGTGCCATCAGTGAGTCACAGCAGGGGGCAGGGGGCTACACCTTC. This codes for CAISESQQGAGGYTF.